The entry below gives a single T cell receptor (beta chain) sequence along with its context. The antigen is unknown. The data are from a study of T cells after posttransplantation cyclophosphamide. Study outcomes and limitations: Later post-transplant blood repertoires were often dominated by donor CD8+ memory clones. TRB overlap between skin or GI tissue T cells and blood was limited. After PTCy, TRB diversity resembled that of CNI/methotrexate controls.

The method was immunoSEQ multiplex PCR; TCRdb's version includes in-frame clones alone and lacks a portion of them. The repertoire holds tens of thousands of clones, 94% seen once, with around 2.8% in the top ten. This related bone marrow graft donor gave peripheral blood on the day of marrow donation. CDR3 size: 14 residues. From germline, CDR1 is SQVTM and CDR2 ANQGSEA. Trimming removed 3 bases at V and 5 bases at J, with 16 bases between. This sequence originates from a woman under 40 in good health and a related stem cell transplant donor. V gene TRBV29-1 combines with J gene TRBJ2-5; TRBD2 is a possible D gene (7 bases). Specimen: PBMCs. This CDR3 is CSVDLTPGGETQYF. The CDR3 region has the DNA TGCAGCGTTGACCTCACCCCGGGGGGCGAGACCCAGTACTTC. Combining the CDR3 with reference TRBV29-1 and TRBJ2-5 gives the whole variable domain SAVISQKPSRDICQRGTSLTIQCQVDSQVTMMFWYRQQPGQSLTLIATANQGSEATYESGFVIDKFPISRPNLTFSTLTVSNMSPEDSSIYLCSVDLTPGGETQYFGPGTRLLVL.